These T cell receptor beta chains were read from a single sample in a study of beta chain features in type 1 diabetes. The method was immunoSEQ multiplex PCR; TCRdb's version includes in-frame clones alone and lacks a portion of them. The table lists approximately 23,000 clones, about 72% of them singletons. Sequenced sample: Tregs from blood. All receptors derive from a middle-aged woman in good health. Each CDR3 is given with its conserved first and last residue. Each record gives: V gene, CDR3 protein.

v_call: TRBV29-1; cdr3_aa: CSGSIPAGGPEQFF
v_call: TRBV9; cdr3_aa: CASSVGDRGSGANVLTF
v_call: TRBV10-3; cdr3_aa: CAIRGQGERPDTQYF
v_call: TRBV6-5; cdr3_aa: CASSSDRGYGYTF
v_call: TRBV21-1; cdr3_aa: CASSPRTDPSYEQYF
v_call: TRBV7-9; cdr3_aa: CASRPIGAGVSYGQYF
v_call: TRBV27; cdr3_aa: CASSLKGLGGVQHF
v_call: TRBV4-3; cdr3_aa: CASSQDRGLSWYGYTF
v_call: TRBV2; cdr3_aa: CACRVGQGSYEQYF
v_call: TRBV6-1; cdr3_aa: CASQWGRVSNEKLFF
v_call: TRBV6-6; cdr3_aa: CASSPRPEAPQYF
v_call: TRBV5-1; cdr3_aa: CASSPGQGYNEQFF
v_call: TRBV7-9; cdr3_aa: CASSHQGARNGYTF
v_call: TRBV7-8; cdr3_aa: CASSPIFGGTNEKLFF
v_call: TRBV20-1; cdr3_aa: CSARDFTQYF
v_call: TRBV5-1; cdr3_aa: CASSPGRAMLTSGGNEQFF
v_call: TRBV27; cdr3_aa: CASSLQGAGNSPLHF
v_call: TRBV6-6; cdr3_aa: CASNRNTEAFF
v_call: TRBV11-3; cdr3_aa: CASSSGEGDQETQYF
v_call: TRBV5-1; cdr3_aa: CASSFPRGGAQDTQYF
v_call: TRBV11-2; cdr3_aa: CASSPGTLDQETQYF
v_call: TRBV5-1; cdr3_aa: CATSEAGGRNYGYTF
v_call: TRBV4-3; cdr3_aa: CASSQDRGAEQFF
v_call: TRBV5-1; cdr3_aa: CASSLTGANTEAFF
v_call: TRBV7-8; cdr3_aa: CASSFWVGLAGAETQYF
v_call: TRBV5-1; cdr3_aa: CASSMGTLMGGYTF
v_call: TRBV6-6; cdr3_aa: CASSYSDISYEQYF
v_call: TRBV29-1; cdr3_aa: CSVQTQGGTDTQYF
v_call: TRBV20-1; cdr3_aa: CSARTGTEAFF